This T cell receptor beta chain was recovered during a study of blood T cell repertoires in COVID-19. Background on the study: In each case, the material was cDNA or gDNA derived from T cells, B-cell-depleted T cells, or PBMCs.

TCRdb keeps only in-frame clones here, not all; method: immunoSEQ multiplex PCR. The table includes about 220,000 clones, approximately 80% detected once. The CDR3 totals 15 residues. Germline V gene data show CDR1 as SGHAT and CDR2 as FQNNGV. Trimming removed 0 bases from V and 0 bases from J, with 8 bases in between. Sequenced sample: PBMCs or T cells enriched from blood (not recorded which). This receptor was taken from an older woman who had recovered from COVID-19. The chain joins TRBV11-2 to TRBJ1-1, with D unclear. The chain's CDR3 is CASSLDYSLNTEAFF. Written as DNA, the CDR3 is TGTGCCAGCAGCTTAGATTACAGCTTGAACACTGAAGCTTTCTTT. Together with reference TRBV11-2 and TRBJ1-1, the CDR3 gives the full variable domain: EAGVAQSPRYKIIEKRQSVAFWCNPISGHATLYWYQQILGQGPKLLIQFQNNGVVDDSQLPKDRFSAERLKGVDSTLKIQPAKLEDSAVYLCASSLDYSLNTEAFFGQGTRLTVV.